The 7 T cell receptor beta chains given below trace back to one sample, sequenced in a study of CD8+CD57+ T cells in acquired aplastic anemia. It was genomic DNA that served as the template for profiling TCR beta VDJ and CDR3. TCRdb itself ran the reads through MiXCR, one entry per CDR3 protein. The profile shows just over 400,000 distinct CDR3 sequences, 65% to 80% of them singletons. The sequencing input was sorted CD4+, CD8+, or CD8+CD57+ T cells (not recorded which) from PBMCs. The receptors stem from a human donor in good health, serving as a control.

V gene TRBV5-1 combines with J gene TRBJ2-7; maybe TRBD2 (7 bases). Deletions cut 2 bases from V and 6 bases from J, with 21 bases between. There are 16 residues in the CDR3. CDR1 SGHRS and CDR2 YFSETQ come from the germline V gene. For the CDR3, the DNA is TGCGCCAGCAGCTTAGGGGGGGGGTACGGGTATCGCGAGCAGTACTTC. Protein sequence: CASSLGGGYGYREQYF.

This clonotype was picked up a small number of times. This chain links TRBV7-2 with TRBJ1-1; no firm D call. V was shortened by 6 bases and J by 1 base, with 9 bases between the two germline ends. Germline V gene sequence: CDR1 SGHTA, CDR2 FQGNSA. The CDR3 is 13 amino acids. The CDR3, as DNA: TGTGCCAGCAGTGAGCAAAGGAACACTGAAGCTTTCTTT. It codes for CASSEQRNTEAFF.

This clonotype was recorded many times. The genes are TRBV29-1 and TRBJ2-3; 10 bases are a match to TRBD1. This CDR3 is built from 14 residues. Losses at the gene ends were 7 bases for V and 1 base for J; bases not matched to a gene: 5. Germline CDR1 reads SQVTM; CDR2 reads ANQGSEA. The CDR3 sequence is CSANGQGGTDTQYF. As DNA, the CDR3 is TGCAGCGCCAACGGACAGGGGGGCACAGATACGCAGTATTTT.

The chain carries TRBV25-1 and TRBJ1-1; D ambiguous. Trimming removed 3 bases at V and 7 bases at J, with 9 bases between. In germline, CDR1 is MGHDK, CDR2 SYGVNS. CDR3 length equals 12 residues. CDR3 protein: CASSDQRREAFF. CDR3 DNA: TGTGCCAGCAGTGATCAGAGACGTGAAGCTTTCTTT. The full variable domain, rest sourced from reference TRBV25-1 and TRBJ1-1, is EADIYQTPRYLVIGTGKKITLECSQTMGHDKMYWYQQDPGMELHLIHYSYGVNSTEKGDLSSESTVSRIRTEHFPLTLESARPSHTSQYLCASSDQRREAFFGQGTRLTVV.

The V and J genes are TRBV2 and TRBJ1-1; D may be TRBD1 (6 bases). V lost 6 bases, J lost 3 bases, and 11 bases lay in between. Germline CDR1 SNHLY, CDR2 FYNNEI. CDR3 size: 13 residues. DNA for the CDR3: TGTGCCAGCAGCCGGCAGGGGTACACTGAAGCTTTCTTT. Translating gives CASSRQGYTEAFF. The full variable domain, in which reference TRBV2 and TRBJ1-1 provide the parts outside the CDR3, is EPEVTQTPSHQVTQMGQEVILRCVPISNHLYFYWYRQILGQKVEFLVSFYNNEISEKSEIFDDQFSVERPDGSNFTLKIRSTKLEDSAMYFCASSRQGYTEAFFGQGTRLTVV.

Details on this clonotype: One junction end does not reproduce the germline sequence, and a read error may be involved. CDR3 bases: TGTGCCAGCATTTTAGGGTTGGTCAATGAGCAGTTCTTC. This encodes CASILGLVNEQFF. The V and J genes are TRBV12-3 or TRBV12-4 and TRBJ2-1, with D hard to call. This CDR3 has 13 residues.

In nucleotides, the CDR3 is TGTGCCACCAGCAGAGGGGGGACTAGCGGGAGTGAGCAGTTCTTC. Translated: CATSRGGTSGSEQFF. This sequence joins TRBV15 and TRBJ2-1; 14 bases match TRBD2. In germline, CDR1 is LNHNV, CDR2 YYDKDF (reference sequence). V dropped 1 base and J dropped 9; count of bases not matched to a gene: 2. The CDR3 spans 15 residues.